One sample yielded the 2 T cell receptor beta chains listed below, sequenced in a study of long-term antiretroviral therapy in people with HIV. Sequencing used immunoSEQ v3.0 at survey level. Method: immunoSEQ multiplex PCR; TCRdb's copy keeps in-frame clones and lacks some. This table has 30,000 to 35,000 clones, approximately 75% appearing once. This specimen consisted of unsorted PBMCs, obtained 3 years after starting antiretroviral therapy. The receptor set was obtained from a man aged 45-65 years with HIV.

This clone was detected a few times. The CDR3: CSAGAGNTIYF. The DNA for the CDR3 is TGCAGTGCTGGAGCCGGGAACACCATATATTTT. The chain is built from TRBV20-1 and TRBJ1-3; D is uncertain. Germline CDR1 is DFQATT and CDR2 is SNEGSKA (reference sequence). Trimming removed 5 bases at V and 7 bases at J, with 9 bases between. This CDR3 contains 11 residues.

The table lists this clone with a few counts. The genes are TRBV6-5 and TRBJ1-1; D gene ambiguous. The CDR3 extends over 13 amino acids. The V end lost 8 bases, the J end lost 0 bases, and 10 bases lay between the germline ends. CDR1 is MNHEY and CDR2 is SVGAGI in the germline V gene. As DNA, the CDR3 is TGTGCCAGCGGGAGCCGTTTGAACACTGAAGCTTTCTTT. Its protein product is CASGSRLNTEAFF.